This T cell receptor (beta chain) emerged from a study of T cells generated in artificial thymic organoids. Study-wide points: Organoid-derived CD8 single positive T cells showed physiological TCR clonotype diversity.

Semi-nested PCR with reverse primers in the TRAC or TRBC constant regions amplified each chain separately. MiXCR was run by TCRdb on the 5' RACE reads, yielding one entry per CDR3 protein. Here the sample spans 8,000 or so distinct CDR3 sequences, around 18% being singletons. This clonotype is medium-sized. Antigen unknown. The CDR3 is 15 amino acids. V gave up 0 bases and J gave up 4 bases; unmatched junction bases: 2. Germline CDR1 is MGHRA and CDR2 is YSYEKL. Input was roughly 40,000 to 200,000 sorted cells per sample. The chain employs TRBV4-1 and TRBJ2-1, with 8 nucleotides matching TRBD1. The sequenced material came from naive CD8+ T cells from the thymus. As for subset: CD3+TCRalphabeta+CD8SP T cells; for blood, CD45RO-CCR7+ naive CD8+ T cells. This receptor was taken from a human donor who gave cord blood stem cells for thymic organoid culture, a cardiac surgery patient who gave postnatal thymus, or a blood donor (not recorded which). CDR3 coding DNA: TGCGCCAGCAGCCAAGAAACAGGGGGGTACAATGAGCAGTTCTTC. The encoded protein is CASSQETGGYNEQFF.